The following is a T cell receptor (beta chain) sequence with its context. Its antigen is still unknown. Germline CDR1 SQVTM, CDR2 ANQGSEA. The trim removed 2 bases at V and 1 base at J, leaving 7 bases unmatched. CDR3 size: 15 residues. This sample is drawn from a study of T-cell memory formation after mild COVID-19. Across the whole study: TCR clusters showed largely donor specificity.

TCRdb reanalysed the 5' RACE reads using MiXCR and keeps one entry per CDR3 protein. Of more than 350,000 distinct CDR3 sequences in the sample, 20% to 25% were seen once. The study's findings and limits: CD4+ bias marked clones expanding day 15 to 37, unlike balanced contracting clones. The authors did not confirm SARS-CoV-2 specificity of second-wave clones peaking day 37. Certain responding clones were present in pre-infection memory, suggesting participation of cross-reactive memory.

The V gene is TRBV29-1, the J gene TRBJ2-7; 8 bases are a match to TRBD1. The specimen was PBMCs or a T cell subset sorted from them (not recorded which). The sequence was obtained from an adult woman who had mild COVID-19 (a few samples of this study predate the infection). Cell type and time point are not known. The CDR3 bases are TGCAGCGTTGAATATAGGGGACAGGAATCCTACGAGCAGTACTTC. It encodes CSVEYRGQESYEQYF.